Presented here are 24 T cell receptor beta chains from one specimen sequenced in a study of blood T cells in healthy people across ages. A second about 7 to 12 cycle PCR used barcoded and J-beta primers. TCRdb reprocessed the 5' RACE reads with MiXCR, giving one entry per CDR3 protein. The table lists around 1,500,000 distinct CDR3 sequences, under 30% of them singletons. Sequences were obtained from blood. These receptor sequences come from a woman younger than 45 in good health.

This clonotype appeared many times. V is TRBV15 and J is TRBJ2-7, with TRBD1 as a possible D gene (5 bases). The germline CDR1 and CDR2 sequences are LNHNV and YYDKDF (reference sequence). Trimming stripped 4 bases from V and 0 bases from J, with 10 bases between. The CDR3 has 14 amino acids. This chain's CDR3 is CATSKTGFSYEQYF. As DNA, the CDR3 is TGTGCCACCAGCAAAACAGGATTCTCCTACGAGCAGTACTTC. Full variable domain (missing parts from reference TRBV15 and TRBJ2-7): DAMVIQNPRYQVTQFGKPVTLSCSQTLNHNVMYWYQQKSSQAPKLLFHYYDKDFNNEADTPDNFQSRRPNTSFCFLDIRSPGLGDTAMYLCATSKTGFSYEQYFGPGTRLTVT.

Points on this clonotype: Just one base apart from a much larger clone, this may be a read error. This chain uses TRBV29-1 with TRBJ2-3; no definite D call. Germline values: CDR1 SQVTM, CDR2 ANQGSEA. This CDR3 comprises 13 residues. Between the trimmed V and J ends, which lost 0 bases and 0 bases, there was a span of 4 bases. The CDR3 is CSVEDRSTDTQYF. Here the CDR3 DNA reads TGCAGCGTTGAAGATCGCAGCACAGATACGCAGTATTTT.

The rearrangement joins TRBV20-1 to TRBJ2-5, with D possibly being TRBD2 (5 bases). Looked up from germline, CDR1 is DFQATT and CDR2 is SNEGSKA (reference sequence). CDR3 length equals 11 residues. The CDR3 DNA is TGCGGTCCCCCTAGCTGGAAGACCCAGTACTTC. Translating gives CGPPSWKTQYF.

A word on this clonotype: One end of the junction fails to match germline, which may point to a read error. The chain recombines TRBV29-1 with TRBJ2-7; 8 bases agree with TRBD2. Germline V CDR1 and CDR2: SQVTM, ANQGSEA. The CDR3 consists of 13 residues. In DNA form, the CDR3 reads TGCAGCGTTCAAGGACTAGCCGGAGAGACCCAGTGCTTC. Its protein is CSVQGLAGETQCF.

V is TRBV27 and J is TRBJ2-7; 9 bases agree with TRBD2. V dropped 6 bases and J dropped 3; count of bases not matched to a gene: 6. The CDR3 is 14 residues long. Per germline, CDR1 MNHEY and CDR2 SMNVEV (reference sequence). The CDR3 reads CASSETSGCYEQYF. The CDR3 bases are TGTGCCAGCAGCGAGACTAGCGGCTGCTACGAGCAGTACTTC.

This clonotype appeared many times. The chain recombines TRBV14 with TRBJ1-1; no firm D call. Trimming stripped 0 bases from V and 0 bases from J, with 2 bases between. Germline V gene data show CDR1 as SGHDN and CDR2 as FVKESK. The CDR3 sequence is 13 residues long. This CDR3 reads CASSQDLNTEAFF. The CDR3, as DNA: TGTGCCAGCAGCCAAGATTTGAACACTGAAGCTTTCTTT.

This clonotype was recorded at least ten times. The V call is TRBV29-1, the J call TRBJ2-1; D is unresolved. The CDR3 length is 14 residues. Trimming took off 8 bases at V and 0 bases at J, with 14 bases between the two ends. Per the germline V gene, CDR1 is SQVTM and CDR2 is ANQGSEA. The CDR3 protein is CSYYSESSYNEQFF. In DNA form, the CDR3 reads TGCAGCTACTACTCTGAGAGCTCCTACAATGAGCAGTTCTTC.

This clonotype was detected only a few times. The gene calls are TRBV20-1 and TRBJ2-7, with 12 nucleotides matching TRBD2. Germline-derived CDR1 and CDR2 are DFQATT and SNEGSKA (reference sequence). The CDR3 is 13 residues long. J lost 3 bases, V lost 6 bases, and 3 bases had no gene match. The CDR3 sequence: CSAELAGGYEQYF. The CDR3 DNA sequence: TGCAGTGCAGAACTAGCGGGGGGCTACGAGCAGTACTTC.

V usage is TRBV20-1 and J usage is TRBJ1-5; perhaps TRBD1 as D (6 bases). With 0 bases removed from V and 7 bases from J, the gap between germline ends came to 13 bases. Looked up from germline, CDR1 is DFQATT and CDR2 is SNEGSKA (reference sequence). The CDR3 spans 14 residues. This chain's CDR3 is CSARDMAGEQPQHF. CDR3 coding DNA: TGCAGTGCTAGAGATATGGCAGGGGAACAGCCCCAGCATTTT.

The chain is built from TRBV30 and TRBJ2-3; D possibly corresponds to TRBD1 (5 bases). V shed 0 bases and J shed 6 bases, with 10 bases lying between them. The germline V gene encodes CDR1 GTSNPN and CDR2 SVGIG (reference sequence). The CDR3 spans 13 residues. The CDR3 spells CAWSVGLIDTQYF. In DNA, the CDR3 is TGTGCCTGGAGTGTGGGGCTAATCGATACGCAGTATTTT. The variable domain in full, completed from reference TRBV30 and TRBJ2-3, reads SQTIHQWPATLVQPVGSPLSLECTVEGTSNPNLYWYRQAAGRGLQLLFYSVGIGQISSEVPQNLSASRPQDRQFILSSKKLLLSDSGFYLCAWSVGLIDTQYFGPGTRLTVL.

The chain links TRBV12-5 to TRBJ1-5; D unresolved. Trimming took off 0 bases at V and 1 base at J, with 1 base between the two ends. This CDR3 spans 13 amino acids. The germline CDR1 and CDR2 sequences are LGHNT and FRNRAP. The CDR3 is CASGLVSNQPQHF. CDR3 bases: TGTGCTAGTGGTTTGGTGAGCAATCAGCCCCAGCATTTT.

This chain connects TRBV7-2 to TRBJ2-3; D unresolved. The V end was cut by 5 bases, the J end by 1 base, with 10 bases between. CDR3 size: 14 residues. Germline V gives CDR1 SGHTA, CDR2 FQGNSA. CDR3 in amino acids: CASSVRVGTDTQYF. The DNA for the CDR3 is TGTGCCAGCAGCGTAAGAGTGGGCACAGATACGCAGTATTTT. The variable domain in full, with the rest retrieved from reference TRBV7-2 and TRBJ2-3, is GAGVSQSPSNKVTEKGKDVELRCDPISGHTALYWYRQSLGQGLEFLIYFQGNSAPDKSGLPSDRFSAERTGGSVSTLTIQRTQQEDSAVYLCASSVRVGTDTQYFGPGTRLTVL.

This clonotype has more than one count but fewer than ten. This chain joins TRBV4-3 and TRBJ2-5; 10 bases align to TRBD2. Germline CDR1 reads LGHNA; CDR2 reads YSLEER. The trim removed 4 bases at V and 5 bases at J, leaving 13 bases unmatched. The CDR3 loop spans 17 amino acids. The DNA of the CDR3 is TGCGCCAGCAGCCGCAACCTAGCGGGAGTGAGAGGGGAGACCCAGTACTTC. It translates to CASSRNLAGVRGETQYF.

This clonotype was counted between two and nine times. The V call is TRBV5-4, the J call TRBJ1-1; D is unclear. V was shortened by 3 bases and J by 4 bases, with 13 bases between the two germline ends. Germline V gene data show CDR1 as SGHNT and CDR2 as YYREEE (reference sequence). The CDR3 sequence is 14 residues long. CDR3 sequence: CASSSQGRPTEAFF. The CDR3 nucleotides read TGTGCCAGCAGCTCACAAGGACGGCCCACTGAAGCTTTCTTT. Full variable domain (missing parts from reference TRBV5-4 and TRBJ1-1): ETGVTQSPTHLIKTRGQQVTLRCSSQSGHNTVSWYQQALGQGPQFIFQYYREEENGRGNFPPRFSGLQFPNYSSELNVNALELDDSALYLCASSSQGRPTEAFFGQGTRLTVV.

The chain employs TRBV3-1 and TRBJ2-7, with a tentative D call TRBD2 (5 bases). The V and J ends lost 3 bases and 2 bases respectively, with 11 bases between them. CDR1 and CDR2 (germline): LGHDT, YNNKEL (reference sequence). The CDR3 covers 14 residues. CDR3 nucleotides: TGTGCCAGCAGCCAGACGGGATCCGCCTACGAGCAGTACTTC. It encodes CASSQTGSAYEQYF.

Remarks on this clonotype: Being one base from a much bigger clone, this may be a read error. The CDR3 sequence: CAIKGTSNEQYF. The CDR3 DNA follows: TGTGCCATCAAAGGGACGTCCAATGAGCAGTACTTC. The gene calls are TRBV10-3 and TRBJ2-7; TRBD1 or TRBD2 may be the D gene (5 bases each). Germline CDR1 ENHRY, CDR2 SYGVKD. This CDR3 is built from 12 residues. V lost 7 bases to trimming and J lost 7 bases, with 14 bases between them.

This clonotype was recorded at least ten times. This chain joins TRBV20-1 and TRBJ2-5, with 9 bases that match TRBD2. TRBJ2-7 explains the end of the DNA better; the J call may be wrong. Germline CDR1 DFQATT, CDR2 SNEGSKA (reference sequence). The CDR3 sequence is 14 residues long. CDR3: CSARDGGGGYEQYF. The DNA of the CDR3 is TGCAGTGCTAGAGATGGCGGGGGGGGATACGAGCAGTACTTC.

This clonotype was recorded many times. The chain uses TRBV6-5 and TRBJ2-5, with a possible D match to TRBD2 (5 bases). The ends were cut back, 0 bases at V and 5 bases at J, with 10 bases in the middle. The CDR3 runs to 14 residues. CDR1 and CDR2 (germline): MNHEY, SVGAGI. The CDR3 DNA is TGTGCCAGCAGTTACTCGGAGGTGGGGGAGACCCAGTACTTC. Encoded protein: CASSYSEVGETQYF.

The chain recombines TRBV2 with TRBJ1-5; no clear D. V shed 1 base and J shed 2 bases, with 6 bases lying between them. The CDR3 contains 14 residues. Germline lookup yields CDR1 SNHLY and CDR2 FYNNEI. The CDR3 nucleotides are TGTGCCAGCAGTGAAGAAAGCGGCAATCAGCCCCAGCATTTT. Encoded protein: CASSEESGNQPQHF.

V gene TRBV6-6 combines with J gene TRBJ2-3; D is possibly TRBD2 (5 bases). The CDR3 sequence is 15 residues long. CDR1 MNHNY and CDR2 SVGAGI come from the germline V gene (reference sequence). Trimming cost V 5 bases and J 2 bases, with 14 bases left between them. The CDR3 sequence: CASSSRGRDTDTQYF. CDR3 DNA sequence: TGTGCCAGCAGTAGCCGAGGGCGAGACACAGATACGCAGTATTTT.

V gene TRBV5-1 combines with J gene TRBJ2-1, with 7 bases matching TRBD2. The CDR3 is made up of 15 amino acids. CDR1 is SGHRS, CDR2 YFSETQ, per germline. The trim removed 3 bases at V and 5 bases at J, leaving 8 bases unmatched. Written as DNA, the CDR3 is TGCGCCAGCAGCTCCCTGAGGGGAGGGGACAATGAGCAGTTCTTC. Its protein product is CASSSLRGGDNEQFF. Filled out from reference TRBV5-1 and TRBJ2-1, the complete variable domain reads KAGVTQTPRYLIKTRGQQVTLSCSPISGHRSVSWYQQTPGQGLQFLFEYFSETQRNKGNFPGRFSGRQFSNSRSEMNVSTLELGDSALYLCASSSLRGGDNEQFFGPGTRLTVL.

This clonotype was counted ten times or more. This rearrangement joins TRBV10-1 to TRBJ2-3; D unclear. The CDR3 spans 14 residues. From germline, CDR1 is WNHNN and CDR2 SYGVQD (reference sequence). Trimming took 2 bases from V and 4 from J, leaving 10 bases between them. The CDR3 loop reads CASSEGPPPDTQYF. The CDR3 DNA reads TGCGCCAGCAGTGAGGGGCCACCCCCAGATACGCAGTATTTT.

This clonotype was seen more than once but under ten times. V usage is TRBV5-1 and J usage is TRBJ1-2; a possible D gene is TRBD1 (5 bases). The CDR3 contains 15 residues. V lost 0 bases and J 4 bases, leaving 13 bases between the germline ends. Germline assignment: CDR1 SGHRS and CDR2 YFSETQ. DNA for the CDR3: TGCGCCAGCAGCTTGGCGACCGGGGGTAGCTATGGCTACACCTTC. Translation: CASSLATGGSYGYTF.

This clonotype was seen only a few times. V is TRBV10-1 and J is TRBJ1-5; TRBD1 is a possible D gene (5 bases). Germline CDR1 is WNHNN and CDR2 is SYGVQD (reference sequence). This CDR3 comprises 17 residues. V gave up 7 bases and J gave up 0 bases, with 19 bases separating them. CDR3: CASIGGEGPGSNQPQHF. The CDR3 bases are TGCGCCAGCATCGGGGGGGAGGGCCCTGGTAGCAATCAGCCCCAGCATTTT.